These 13 T cell receptor beta chains were sequenced from one sample in a study of tumor-infiltrating lymphocytes in primary liver carcinoma. TCR beta cDNA was made from 400 to 600 ng total RNA with a constant-region primer. Three-round nested multiplex PCR performed with slightly modified ARM-PCR produced the TCR beta libraries. A C-beta reverse primer and TRBV1-TRBV30 forward primers served in each of the first two PCR rounds, at 10 cycles apiece. TCRdb re-derived calls from the multiplex PCR reads in MiXCR, one entry per CDR3 protein. The table includes about 330,000 distinct CDR3 sequences, almost 65% detected once. The study extracted blood RNA from unsorted whole blood and also extracted germline DNA. The sample taken for sequencing was peripheral blood. The source is a middle-aged man with primary liver carcinoma and hepatitis B virus infection.

The chain couples TRBV5-5 to TRBJ2-5; D may be TRBD2 (7 bases). V was clipped by 0 bases and J by 7 bases, with 19 bases between them. The CDR3 runs to 16 residues. The germline V gene encodes CDR1 SGHKS and CDR2 YYEKEE (reference sequence). CDR3 region: CASSLVGGGARGTQYF. The CDR3 region has the DNA TGTGCCAGCAGCTTGGTGGGAGGGGGGGCGCGAGGGACCCAGTACTTC.

The sample holds one count of this clonotype. This rearrangement joins TRBV20-1 to TRBJ1-1; TRBD1 is a possible D gene (5 bases). V was trimmed by 3 bases and J by 7 bases, leaving 12 bases between them. This CDR3 is built from 12 residues. CDR1 and CDR2 (germline): DFQATT, SNEGSKA (reference sequence). CDR3 residues: CSASRGGDEAFF. CDR3 coding DNA: TGCAGTGCTAGTCGGGGAGGGGATGAAGCTTTCTTT.

Turning to this clonotype: A much larger clone sits a single nucleotide away, making a read error possible. This CDR3 fails to terminate in the conserved phenylalanine or tryptophan, so it likely reflects a read error. The chain recombines TRBV6-2 or TRBV6-3 with TRBJ2-2; D call uncertain. This CDR3 is 12 amino acids long. V was pared by 6 bases and J by 6 bases, with 8 bases between. Looked up from germline, CDR1 is MNHEY and CDR2 is SVGEGT. The DNA of the CDR3 is TGTGCCAGCAGACCCAACGCCGGGGAGCTGTTTTTA. It encodes CASRPNAGELFL.

This clonotype was seen at least ten times. The gene calls are TRBV6-1 and TRBJ1-1; no firm D call. Germline CDR1 is MNHNS and CDR2 is SASEGT. The CDR3 loop spans 14 amino acids. Trimming removed 2 bases from V and 3 bases from J, with 10 bases in between. In nucleotides, the CDR3 is TGTGCCAGCAGTGAACAACCCTTTGACACTGAAGCTTTCTTT. Amino acids: CASSEQPFDTEAFF.

Turning to this clonotype: A read error may be the cause here, since a much bigger clone is one base away. The V gene is TRBV6-2 or TRBV6-3, the J gene TRBJ2-3; D is unclear. The CDR3 has 14 residues. Germline V gene data show CDR1 as MNHEY and CDR2 as SVGEGT. Between the trimmed V and J ends, which lost 6 bases and 5 bases, there was a span of 15 bases. CDR3 residues: CASSPGESRDTQYF. CDR3 coding DNA: TGTGCCAGCAGCCCCGGCGAGTCTAGAGATACGCAGTATTTT.

In this sample, this clonotype turned up many times. The chain joins TRBV11-2 to TRBJ2-5; the D is unclear. CDR3 length equals 15 residues. Looked up from germline, CDR1 is SGHAT and CDR2 is FQNNGV. Trimming shortened V by 2 bases and J by 0 bases, and 10 bases separated the two germline ends. The CDR3 DNA reads TGTGCCAGCAGCTTACGCCCTAACTACCAAGAGACCCAGTACTTC. It yields the protein CASSLRPNYQETQYF.

The chain is built from TRBV12-3 or TRBV12-4 and TRBJ2-5; D perhaps matches TRBD1 (6 bases). This CDR3 is 15 amino acids long. The CDR3 is CNSSLARTVLETQYF. In DNA, the CDR3 is TGTAACAGCAGTTTAGCGAGGACAGTCTTAGAGACCCAGTACTTC.

The CDR3 coding sequence is TGTGCCAGCAGTTTATCAACAGGGACCTACACCTTC. It codes for CASSLSTGTYTF. V usage is TRBV28 and J usage is TRBJ1-2; tentative D call: TRBD1 (6 bases). The CDR3 is 12 amino acids. Trimming pared 1 base from V and 10 bases from J, leaving 10 bases between. Germline lookup yields CDR1 MDHEN and CDR2 SYDVKM.

As for this clonotype: Relative to the germline gene, one junction end is altered; a read error may explain this. The chain carries TRBV11-3 and TRBJ2-3; 14 bases agree with TRBD2. The germline CDR1 and CDR2 sequences are SGHNT and YENEEA. The CDR3 runs 16 residues. The CDR3: CASSSGTSGSTDRQYF. The CDR3 DNA is TGTGCTAGCAGCTCGGGGACTAGCGGGAGTACAGATAGGCAGTATTTT. Drawing the rest from reference TRBV11-3 and TRBJ2-3, the complete variable domain is EAGVVQSPRYKIIEKKQPVAFWCNPISGHNTLYWYLQNLGQGPELLIRYENEEAVDDSQLPKDRFSAERLKGVDSTLKIQPAELGDSAVYLCASSSGTSGSTDRQYFGPGTRLTVL.

The chain carries TRBV28 and TRBJ1-1, with D perhaps matching TRBD1 (6 bases). The germline gives CDR1 MDHEN, CDR2 SYDVKM. V was clipped by 6 bases and J by 10 bases, with 15 bases between them. The CDR3 length is 12 residues. The DNA for the CDR3 is TGTGCCAGCAGAACGGGGGCGGTCGGAGCTTTCTTT. This encodes CASRTGAVGAFF.

On this clonotype: Given a much more abundant clone one base away, this may be a read error. The gene calls are TRBV13 and TRBJ2-7; D gene ambiguous. V gave up 5 bases and J gave up 2 bases, with 13 bases separating them. This CDR3 is built from 14 residues. Germline CDR1 is PRHDT and CDR2 is FYEKMQ (reference sequence). The CDR3 is CASSRKYPAYEQYF. Here the CDR3 DNA reads TGTGCCAGCAGCAGAAAATACCCCGCCTACGAGCAGTACTTC.

In the case of this clonotype: A junction boundary mismatches the germline segment, possibly from a read error. The chain is built from TRBV10-1 and TRBJ2-3; 8 nucleotides line up with TRBD1. CDR3 length: 18 residues. CDR1 and CDR2 from the germline V gene are WNHNN and SYGVQD (reference sequence). This CDR3 is CASSAASGGQEMGDTQYF. CDR3 nucleotide sequence: TGCGCCAGCAGTGCCGCGTCTGGGGGACAGGAGATGGGAGATACGCAATATTTT.

Comment on this clonotype: A read error may be the cause here, since a much bigger clone is one base away. The chain employs TRBV10-3 and TRBJ1-6; D unresolved. The CDR3 consists of 11 residues. Germline V gene sequence: CDR1 ENHRY, CDR2 SYGVKD. V was trimmed by 11 bases and J by 6 bases, leaving 8 bases between them. For the CDR3, the DNA is TGTGCCTCTCGCCCTAATTCACCCCTCCACTTT. Translated: CASRPNSPLHF.